Below are 5 T cell receptor beta chains sequenced from a single sample in a study of resident and recirculating memory T cells in vitiligo. Generated by immunoSEQ multiplex PCR, the TCRdb table keeps only in-frame clones and is missing some. This table holds 75,000 to 95,000 clones, 92% found once. What was sequenced was blood. The receptors come from a male donor with vitiligo.

V is TRBV4-3 and J is TRBJ2-3; 9 bases are a match to TRBD2. Unmatched junction bases numbered 6, after V lost 1 base and J lost 1 base. This CDR3 is built from 17 residues. CDR1 and CDR2 from the germline V gene are LGHNA and YSLEER. CDR3: CASSQAVAGVRTDTQYF. The CDR3 coding sequence is TGCGCCAGCAGCCAAGCGGTAGCGGGAGTTCGCACAGATACGCAGTATTTT.

The chain recombines TRBV28 with TRBJ2-3; TRBD1 agrees at 9 bases. V dropped 1 base and J dropped 3; count of bases not matched to a gene: 2. The CDR3 totals 15 residues. CDR1 and CDR2 from the germline V gene are MDHEN and SYDVKM. The CDR3, as DNA: TGTGCCAGCAGTTTATACAGGGGGCGGACAGATACGCAGTATTTT. Translated: CASSLYRGRTDTQYF.

The chain joins TRBV6-4 to TRBJ2-3; 14 bases match TRBD2. This CDR3 is built from 14 residues. V lost 2 bases to trimming and J lost 9 bases; unmatched junction nucleotides: 1. Germline CDR1 MRHNA, CDR2 SNTAGT. The CDR3 spells CASSDGLAGGTQYF. The CDR3 DNA follows: TGTGCCAGCAGTGACGGACTAGCGGGAGGCACGCAGTATTTT.

This clone was picked up a small number of times. J is TRBJ2-1 and V is TRBV7-3; the match to TRBD2 covers 11 bases. Losses at the gene ends were 5 bases for V and 7 bases for J; bases not matched to a gene: 7. CDR1 and CDR2 from the germline V gene are SGHTA and FQGTGA. CDR3 length: 15 amino acids. CDR3 DNA sequence: TGTGCCAGCAGCCCGACTAGCGGGGTTGGTAATGAGCAGTTCTTC. Amino acids: CASSPTSGVGNEQFF.

The gene calls are TRBV19 and TRBJ1-2, with 7 bases aligning to TRBD1. This CDR3 spans 15 amino acids. The V segment lost 3 bases and the J segment 2 bases; nucleotides outside the gene matches: 6. CDR1 and CDR2 from the germline V gene are LNHDA and SQIVND (reference sequence). CDR3 DNA sequence: TGTGCCAGTAGTATCTTAGGGGGCGGCAACTATGGCTACACCTTC. Its translation: CASSILGGGNYGYTF.